The present T cell receptor beta chain was sequenced within a study of identical twins. Study results and caveats: Conclusions were drawn cross-sectionally by statistical analysis, without following the same donors.

The CDR3 sequence is 13 residues long. V gave up 6 bases and J gave up 5 bases; unmatched junction bases: 4. Germline V gives CDR1 SQVTM, CDR2 ANQGSEA. This clonotype turned up a few times. Its antigen remains unidentified. Template switching (which added a universal primer site) was used, and cDNA carried unique molecular identifiers. One entry per CDR3 protein, called by TCRdb with MiXCR from the 5' RACE reads. The sample consists of about 530,000 distinct CDR3 sequences, more than 20% of them appearing once. These same records also appear under a second study, on yellow fever vaccine responses in identical twins.

This receptor was obtained from a woman between 18 and 29 years old in good health. This sequence joins TRBV29-1 and TRBJ2-5, with 12 bases aligning to TRBD2. Source material: CD4+ T cells sorted from blood. The CDR3 reads CSVVLAGGETQYF. The CDR3 DNA follows: TGCAGCGTCGTACTAGCGGGAGGCGAGACCCAGTACTTC.